Reported below is one TCR beta chain. Authors' methods: Reference gene primer amplification in the assay estimated nucleated cell counts. Generated by immunoSEQ multiplex PCR, the TCRdb table keeps only in-frame clones and is missing some. That table supplies the V and J calls and clone size; D and trimming were determined from the DNA. The sample lists 240,000 or so clones, approximately 80% occurring once. This entry is derived from a study of blood T cell repertoires in COVID-19. Looking at the study overall: T cells, B-cell-depleted T cells, or PBMCs provided the cDNA or gDNA that served as material.

The germline V gene has CDR1 MNHEY and CDR2 SVGEGT. The V and J ends lost 4 bases and 7 bases, in that order; junction bases with no gene match: 8. The CDR3 length is 16 residues. V and J are TRBV6-2 or TRBV6-3 and TRBJ1-6, with TRBD1 matching 9 bases. The specimen was peripheral blood. This receptor was obtained from an elderly woman with acute or convalescent COVID-19. In DNA, the CDR3 is TGTGCCAGCAGTTCACAGGGGGCGAACGTCAATTCACCCCTCCACTTT. Protein product: CASSSQGANVNSPLHF.